The 28 T cell receptor beta chains presented below share a single source sample, sequenced in a study of cytomegalovirus exposure and HLA in healthy donors. Primers: 60 Vbeta forward and 13 Jbeta reverse. Some clones are missing from TCRdb's copy, which holds only in-frame ones; the method was immunoSEQ multiplex PCR. The data contain roughly 120,000 clones, approximately 8.8% of them singletons. The material sequenced was PBMCs. These receptors all come from a man aged 40-49 years in good health and CMV-seronegative.

V usage is TRBV5-6 and J usage is TRBJ2-5; 10 nucleotides match TRBD2. Germline CDR1 and CDR2: SGHDT and YYEEEE. This CDR3 has 16 amino acids. Unmatched junction bases numbered 10, after V lost 4 bases and J lost 4 bases. CDR3 sequence reads: CASSRRAGGFGETQYF. DNA for the CDR3: TGTGCCAGCAGCCGCAGAGCGGGGGGGTTTGGAGAGACCCAGTACTTC.

The chain links TRBV6-6 to TRBJ2-7; D not resolved. V was cut by 7 bases and J by 4 bases, with 14 bases left in between. CDR3 length: 13 amino acids. CDR1 is MNHNY and CDR2 is SVGAGI in the germline V gene (reference sequence). CDR3 residues: CASTPPSSYEQYF. Written as DNA, the CDR3 is TGTGCCAGCACTCCACCAAGCTCATACGAGCAGTACTTC.

This clone was seen a few times. The chain links TRBV2 to TRBJ2-5; 12 bases are a match to TRBD2. Per germline, CDR1 SNHLY and CDR2 FYNNEI. This CDR3 has 14 amino acids. The trim removed 11 bases at V and 2 bases at J, leaving 6 bases unmatched. DNA for the CDR3: TGTGCCTCCACTAGCGGGGGGCTTCAAGAGACCCAGTACTTC. Protein sequence: CASTSGGLQETQYF.

The table lists this clone with a few counts. This chain joins TRBV25-1 and TRBJ1-1, with D possibly matching TRBD1 (5 bases). Between the trimmed V and J ends, which lost 1 base and 5 bases, there was a span of 8 bases. This CDR3 spans 13 amino acids. Germline CDR1 is MGHDK and CDR2 is SYGVNS. In DNA form, the CDR3 reads TGTGCCAGCAGTGAATCCGGGGGTACTGAAGCTTTCTTT. It encodes CASSESGGTEAFF.

The DNA for the CDR3 is TGCGCCAGCAGCCCGGGTGGGGGGGCGAGCTTTCGGACTGAAGCTTTCTTT. Protein product: CASSPGGGASFRTEAFF. The chain carries TRBV5-1 and TRBJ1-1, with D possibly TRBD1 on 6 matching bases. This CDR3 is built from 17 residues. CDR1 and CDR2 from the germline V gene are SGHRS and YFSETQ. V lost 4 bases and J lost 5, with 24 bases in between.

J is TRBJ1-2 and V is TRBV7-2, with D hard to call. The CDR3 has 14 amino acids. Germline CDR1 SGHTA, CDR2 FQGNSA. V was trimmed by 5 bases and J by 2 bases, leaving 12 bases between them. The CDR3 reads CASSLRAGNYGYTF. DNA of the CDR3: TGTGCCAGCAGCCTCCGAGCGGGGAACTATGGCTACACCTTC.

There are a few counts of this clone. The chain is built from TRBV2 and TRBJ2-3; 8 bases are a match to TRBD1. The CDR3 sequence is 10 residues long. In germline, CDR1 is SNHLY, CDR2 FYNNEI. The CDR3 DNA reads as TGTGGGACAGGGCCCGATACGCAGTATTTT. It is translated as CGTGPDTQYF.

This sequence joins TRBV7-9 and TRBJ2-7; 9 bases fit TRBD1. This CDR3 has 15 residues. Trimming took 3 bases from V and 4 from J; bases not matched to a gene: 7. Germline CDR1 reads SEHNR; CDR2 reads FQNEAQ (reference sequence). The CDR3, as DNA: TGTGCCAGCAGCTTGGGTACAGGGGGCGCGTACGAGCAGTACTTC. Translated: CASSLGTGGAYEQYF.

This sequence joins TRBV7-9 and TRBJ1-6; TRBD1 matches 7 bases. With V trimmed by 2 bases and J by 6 bases, 10 bases remained unmatched. This CDR3 contains 17 residues. The germline V gene has CDR1 SEHNR and CDR2 FQNEAQ (reference sequence). Written as DNA, the CDR3 is TGTGCCAGCAGCTTATGGACAGGCAGTGGGGGTAATTCACCCCTCCACTTT. Protein sequence: CASSLWTGSGGNSPLHF.

This clone was detected a few times. This chain connects TRBV4-1 to TRBJ2-1, with 7 positions matching TRBD2. V lost 2 bases, J lost 3 bases, and 4 bases stayed unmatched. The V gene's germline CDR1 is MGHRA and CDR2 YSYEKL. This CDR3 contains 15 residues. CDR3 sequence: CASSQSTSDYNEQFF. In DNA form, the CDR3 reads TGCGCCAGCAGCCAAAGTACTAGCGACTACAATGAGCAGTTCTTC.

The V gene is TRBV5-1, the J gene TRBJ2-5, with D possibly matching TRBD1 (5 bases). V was shortened by 7 bases and J by 4 bases, with 20 bases between the two germline ends. The CDR3 length is 15 residues. Germline assignment: CDR1 SGHRS and CDR2 YFSETQ. This CDR3 reads CASHVSAGMVETQYF. For the CDR3, the DNA is TGCGCCAGCCACGTCTCGGCAGGGATGGTAGAGACCCAGTACTTC. Full variable domain (missing parts from reference TRBV5-1 and TRBJ2-5): KAGVTQTPRYLIKTRGQQVTLSCSPISGHRSVSWYQQTPGQGLQFLFEYFSETQRNKGNFPGRFSGRQFSNSRSEMNVSTLELGDSALYLCASHVSAGMVETQYFGPGTRLLVL.

This chain joins TRBV19 and TRBJ1-5; no reliable D call. The V end lost 7 bases, the J end lost 4 bases, and 8 bases lay between the germline ends. The germline gives CDR1 LNHDA, CDR2 SQIVND (reference sequence). CDR3 length: 12 amino acids. In DNA, the CDR3 is TGTGCCAGTAACTCCCGTAATCAGCCCCAGCATTTT. This sequence encodes CASNSRNQPQHF.

This chain joins TRBV28 and TRBJ1-3; TRBD1 matches 11 bases. From germline, CDR1 is MDHEN and CDR2 SYDVKM. After removal of 5 bases from V and 3 bases from J, the junction contained 6 bases not matched to a gene. The CDR3 totals 16 residues. The CDR3 loop is CASSQDRGLYGNTIYF. The CDR3 DNA reads TGTGCCAGCAGTCAGGACAGGGGGCTGTATGGAAACACCATATATTTT.

In regard to this clone: An end of the junction does not agree with germline; a read error may underlie this. The chain carries TRBV2 and TRBJ2-7, with a tentative D call TRBD2 (5 bases). This CDR3 comprises 13 residues. Germline CDR1 reads SNHLY; CDR2 reads FYNNEI. The CDR3 DNA reads as TGTGCCAGCAGGGACTCGGGCTCCTACGGGCAGTACTTC. Its translation is CASRDSGSYGQYF.

V usage is TRBV5-6 and J usage is TRBJ1-2; D gene ambiguous. The germline V gene encodes CDR1 SGHDT and CDR2 YYEEEE. The CDR3 consists of 14 residues. The V gene lost 6 bases and the J gene lost 0 bases, with 12 bases spanning the gap. The CDR3 here is CASTRMRANYGYTF. The CDR3 DNA reads TGTGCCAGCACCCGAATGCGAGCTAACTATGGCTACACCTTC.

The chain is built from TRBV6-1 and TRBJ1-4; the D gene is possibly TRBD1 (5 bases). Trimming left V 2 bases short and J 4 bases short, with 11 bases between. Germline CDR1 is MNHNS and CDR2 is SASEGT. The CDR3 spans 15 residues. CDR3 nucleotides: TGTGCCAGCAGTGAATTGGGGGGGGATAATGAAAAACTGTTTTTT. This gives the protein CASSELGGDNEKLFF.

The gene calls are TRBV6-6 and TRBJ1-2; D gene unclear. The CDR3 runs 13 residues. Germline CDR1 reads MNHNY; CDR2 reads SVGAGI (reference sequence). Trimming removed 7 bases from V and 2 bases from J, with 11 bases in between. CDR3: CASTLDLNYGYTF. The CDR3, as DNA: TGTGCCAGCACCTTGGACTTAAACTATGGCTACACCTTC.

This clone was picked up a small number of times. The chain recombines TRBV14 with TRBJ2-3; D is unresolved. CDR3 length equals 13 residues. Germline CDR1 SGHDN, CDR2 FVKESK. Trimming left V 0 bases short and J 7 bases short, with 8 bases between. The DNA of the CDR3 is TGTGCCAGCAGCCAAGATAGGAGAAATACGCAGTATTTT. It encodes CASSQDRRNTQYF. The whole variable domain, remainder taken from reference TRBV14 and TRBJ2-3, is EAGVTQFPSHSVIEKGQTVTLRCDPISGHDNLYWYRRVMGKEIKFLLHFVKESKQDESGMPNNRFLAERTGGTYSTLKVQPAELEDSGVYFCASSQDRRNTQYFGPGTRLTVL.

This clone was picked up a small number of times. J is TRBJ2-1 and V is TRBV29-1, with 7 bases identical to TRBD1. V gave up 4 bases and J gave up 2 bases; unmatched junction bases: 5. Germline assignment: CDR1 SQVTM and CDR2 ANQGSEA. CDR3 length equals 14 residues. This chain's CDR3 is CSVADRDPYNEQFF. CDR3 DNA sequence: TGCAGCGTTGCCGACAGGGACCCCTACAATGAGCAGTTCTTC.

Only a few counts were recorded for this clone. This chain joins TRBV15 and TRBJ2-5, with a weak D call TRBD2 (6 bases). Germline values: CDR1 LNHNV, CDR2 YYDKDF (reference sequence). V was clipped by 7 bases and J by 6 bases, with 15 bases between them. CDR3 length: 13 amino acids. CDR3 loop: CATKDSGGKTQYF. The CDR3 DNA follows: TGTGCCACCAAAGACAGTGGGGGGAAGACCCAGTACTTC.

The chain links TRBV7-2 to TRBJ2-7; D possibly corresponds to TRBD2 (6 bases). There are 15 residues in the CDR3. Between the trimmed V and J ends, which lost 0 bases and 1 base, there was a span of 10 bases. CDR1 and CDR2 (germline): SGHTA, FQGNSA. CDR3 sequence reads: CASSLAGGKSYEQYF. As DNA, the CDR3 is TGTGCCAGCAGCTTAGCTGGGGGGAAGTCCTACGAGCAGTACTTC.

The DNA of the CDR3 is TGCGCCAGCAGCCAAGATGCGGGCGGGGGGGTCCAAGAGACCCAGTACTTC. The encoded protein is CASSQDAGGGVQETQYF. The J gene is TRBJ2-5, the V gene TRBV4-1, with 9 bases aligning to TRBD2. CDR1 is MGHRA and CDR2 is YSYEKL in the germline V gene. With V trimmed by 0 bases and J by 1 base, 6 bases remained unmatched. The CDR3 consists of 17 residues.

This clone turned up a few times. V is TRBV19 and J is TRBJ2-3; 7 bases line up with TRBD1. The CDR3 runs 14 residues. Germline V gives CDR1 LNHDA, CDR2 SQIVND (reference sequence). V lost 3 bases, J lost 3 bases, and 3 bases stayed unmatched. DNA of the CDR3: TGTGCCAGTAGTATGACCAGGGGGACAGATACGCAGTATTTT. Translating it yields CASSMTRGTDTQYF.

This clone was seen only a few times. This chain connects TRBV28 to TRBJ1-1, with D possibly being TRBD1 (5 bases). V lost 2 bases and J lost 11, with 15 bases in between. Germline-derived CDR1 and CDR2 are MDHEN and SYDVKM. The CDR3 length is 13 residues. In DNA form, the CDR3 reads TGTGCCAGCAGTTTAACGCAGGGAGGGATGGCTTTCTTT. Translated: CASSLTQGGMAFF.

This clone has more than one count but fewer than ten. The CDR3 here is CASSQDRYSNQPQHF. Here the CDR3 DNA reads TGCGCCAGCAGCCAAGACAGGTATAGCAATCAGCCCCAGCATTTT. The J gene is TRBJ1-5, the V gene TRBV4-3; no firm D call. From germline, CDR1 is LGHNA and CDR2 YSLEER. The CDR3 spans 15 residues. Trimming took 0 bases from V and 0 from J, leaving 6 bases between them.

This clone was picked up a small number of times. CDR3 loop: CATSRDGTGGREQFF. The DNA of the CDR3 is TGTGCCACCAGCAGAGATGGGACAGGGGGAAGGGAGCAGTTCTTC. V and J are TRBV15 and TRBJ2-1; 11 positions agree with TRBD1. This CDR3 is built from 15 residues. Per the germline V gene, CDR1 is LNHNV and CDR2 is YYDKDF (reference sequence). Losses at the gene ends were 0 bases for V and 10 bases for J; bases not matched to a gene: 5.

This clone was counted once. The chain links TRBV9 to TRBJ2-3; 7 bases match TRBD2. Germline CDR1 SGDLS, CDR2 YYNGEE. This CDR3 contains 18 residues. The V gene end was trimmed by 3 bases and the J gene end by 5 bases; junction bases not matched to a gene: 18. The CDR3 protein is CASSEAGLGGGFLDTQYF. CDR3 DNA: TGTGCCAGCAGCGAGGCCGGTTTGGGCGGGGGATTCTTAGATACGCAGTATTTT.

This clone has only a few counts. The rearrangement uses TRBV13 and TRBJ2-7, with 10 bases that match TRBD1. Germline values: CDR1 PRHDT, CDR2 FYEKMQ (reference sequence). CDR3 length: 14 amino acids. The V and J ends lost 5 bases and 2 bases, in that order; junction bases with no gene match: 3. The CDR3 here is CASSPGTGAYEQYF. CDR3 coding DNA: TGTGCCAGCAGCCCCGGGACAGGGGCCTACGAGCAGTACTTC.